The 2 T cell receptor beta chains below were found in one sample sequenced in a study of PD-1 blockade in classical Hodgkin lymphoma. The data were produced by immunoSEQ multiplex PCR, yet TCRdb's version contains in-frame clones alone and is incomplete. The sample shows over 35,000 clones, 80% to 90% of them seen only once. All trial patients relapsed after autologous stem cell transplantation. The sequences come from peripheral blood mononuclear cells (PBMCs), collected at baseline. These TCRs come from a human donor with classical Hodgkin lymphoma.

J is TRBJ2-7 and V is TRBV5-4, with TRBD1 as a possible D gene (6 bases). CDR1 and CDR2 (germline): SGHNT, YYREEE (reference sequence). Trimming stripped 2 bases from V and 3 bases from J, with 12 bases between. The CDR3 loop spans 14 amino acids. For the CDR3, the DNA is TGTGCCAGCAGCTTCCGGACAGACCTCTACGAGCAGTACTTC. It codes for CASSFRTDLYEQYF.

This chain uses TRBV9 with TRBJ2-1; 9 nucleotides line up with TRBD2. The CDR3 length is 15 residues. The V gene's germline CDR1 is SGDLS and CDR2 YYNGEE. J gave up 6 bases and V 0 bases, and 4 bases lay outside the gene matches. The CDR3 is CASSVGGRAFNEQFF. CDR3 in DNA: TGTGCCAGCAGCGTAGGCGGGAGGGCCTTCAATGAGCAGTTCTTC.